Listed below are T cell receptor beta chains from one sample, sequenced in a study of regulatory T cells in long-lasting Graves disease. TCRdb itself ran the multiplex PCR reads through MiXCR, one entry per CDR3 protein. The table shows around 250,000 distinct CDR3 sequences, with about 20% occurring only once. Separately, the same data were catalogued under a study of T cells in Graves' hyperthyroidism and ophthalmopathy.

The sequencing here drew on peripheral blood mononuclear cells (PBMCs), taken at new diagnosis, from a patient treated with antithyroid drugs. The receptors originated from a woman between 25 and 40 years old with Graves disease. CDR3s include the opening cysteine and the closing phenylalanine or tryptophan. D genes are given only for firm matches. Part of the rows lack a size; the others show once, few, many or a class for expanded clones.

size	D	V	J	CDR3	DNA
many	NA	TRBV18	TRBJ1-1	CASSAGPGVDTEAFF	TGTGCCAGCTCAGCCGGGCCCGGGGTAGACACTGAAGCTTTCTTT
many	NA	TRBV11-2	TRBJ1-1	CASSSTGPQKGTEAFF	TGTGCCAGCAGCTCTACGGGACCTCAGAAGGGCACTGAAGCTTTCTTT
NA	NA	TRBV6-2/TRBV6-3	TRBJ1-1	CASSASHLGAEAFF	TGTGCCAGCAGCGCTTCCCATCTAGGGGCTGAAGCTTTCTTT
once	TRBD1	TRBV2	TRBJ1-2	CASRDRGRRGYTF	TGTGCCAGCCGGGACAGGGGGCGCCGAGGCTACACCTTC
many	NA	TRBV19	TRBJ1-4	CASSLRRDGNEKLFF	TGTGCCAGTAGTCTTCGAAGGGACGGGAATGAAAAACTGTTTTTT
many	NA	TRBV20-1	TRBJ1-5	CSARDGFNQPQHF	TGCAGTGCTAGAGATGGGTTCAATCAGCCCCAGCATTTT
many	NA	TRBV10-3	TRBJ2-7	CAISGGSTYEQYF	TGTGCCATCAGTGGGGGCAGTACCTACGAGCAGTACTTC
many	TRBD2	TRBV7-2	TRBJ2-5	CASTLFGGGDRETQYF	TGTGCCAGCACCCTTTTTGGCGGGGGGGATCGGGAGACCCAGTACTTC
many	NA	TRBV3-1	TRBJ1-1	CASSQEKQTMNTEAFF	TGTGCCAGCAGCCAAGAAAAACAGACTATGAACACTGAAGCTTTCTTT
once	NA	TRBV11-2	TRBJ2-1	CASSLIRGGYNEQFF	TGTGCCAGCAGCTTAATCAGGGGGGGTTACAATGAGCAGTTCTTC
many	TRBD1	TRBV10-3	TRBJ1-4	CAIGTGAGEKLFF	TGTGCCATCGGGACAGGGGCAGGTGAAAAACTGTTTTTT
NA	NA	TRBV7-2	TRBJ2-6	CASSPWRVMAGANVLTF	TGTGCCAGCAGCCCATGGCGGGTAATGGCTGGGGCCAACGTCCTGACTTTC
many	NA	TRBV3-1	TRBJ2-5	CASSQGIRDRETQYF	TGTGCCAGCAGCCAAGGGATCCGGGATCGAGAGACCCAGTACTTC
NA	TRBD1	TRBV5-6	TRBJ1-1	CASKRTGGEAEAFF	TGTGCCAGCAAAAGGACAGGGGGGGAGGCTGAAGCTTTCTTT
many	TRBD2	TRBV18	TRBJ2-5	CASSAAGYQETQYF	TGTGCCAGCTCAGCAGCGGGGTATCAAGAGACCCAGTACTTC
many	NA	TRBV6-5	TRBJ1-2	CASSSPGVNYGYTF	TGTGCCAGCAGTTCTCCCGGGGTCAACTATGGCTACACCTTC
many	NA	TRBV7-2	TRBJ1-2	CASSTGRYYGYTF	TGTGCCAGCAGCACTGGTCGCTACTATGGCTACACCTTC
many	NA	TRBV5-1	TRBJ2-5	CASSGRDYQETQYF	TGCGCCAGCAGCGGCCGGGACTACCAAGAGACCCAGTACTTC
many	TRBD2	TRBV4-1	TRBJ2-1	CASSPGLAATGEQFF	TGCGCCAGCAGTCCGGGACTAGCGGCTACGGGAGAGCAGTTCTTC
many	TRBD1	TRBV6-1	TRBJ1-5	CASRGTGNQPQHF	TGTGCCAGCAGGGGGACAGGGAATCAGCCCCAGCATTTT
many	TRBD1	TRBV3-1	TRBJ1-5	CASSKGQDNNQPQHF	TGTGCCAGCAGCAAGGGACAGGATAACAATCAGCCCCAGCATTTT
many	NA	TRBV3-1	TRBJ1-5	CASSQDGAVNQPQHF	TGTGCCAGCAGCCAAGATGGGGCAGTCAATCAGCCCCAGCATTTT
NA	TRBD2	TRBV7-9	TRBJ2-3	CAIVMTSGGVILDTQYF	TGTGCCATCGTGATGACTAGCGGGGGGGTGATATTAGATACGCAGTATTTT
many	TRBD1	TRBV24-1	TRBJ1-2	CATSEKGARGYTF	TGTGCCACCAGTGAAAAGGGGGCGCGCGGCTACACCTTC
many	NA	TRBV6-2/TRBV6-3	TRBJ2-1	CASSTTGTSSYEQFF	TGTGCCAGCAGTACCACAGGAACCTCCAGCTATGAGCAGTTCTTC
many	TRBD1	TRBV6-1	TRBJ1-2	CASSEAYRGQGYGYTF	TGTGCCAGCAGTGAAGCCTACAGGGGGCAGGGCTATGGCTACACCTTC
many	NA	TRBV7-2	TRBJ1-5	CASSSGPNQPQHF	TGTGCCAGCAGCTCGGGACCGAATCAGCCCCAGCATTTT